This T cell receptor (beta chain) was sequenced during a study of cytomegalovirus exposure and HLA in healthy donors. Germline values: CDR1 MDHEN, CDR2 SYDVKM. The CDR3 loop spans 15 amino acids. V was clipped by 7 bases and J by 9 bases, with 22 bases between them. PCR employed 60 Vbeta and 13 Jbeta primers. Measured with immunoSEQ multiplex PCR; TCRdb has only the in-frame clones, and not every one. This sample has fewer than 200,000 clones, with approximately 67% found just once. The clonotype originates from a woman between 18 and 29 years old in good health and CMV-seropositive. Specimen: PBMCs. J is TRBJ1-5 and V is TRBV28, with D perhaps matching TRBD1 (5 bases). The CDR3: CASMWGRAMDLPQHF. CDR3 DNA sequence: TGTGCCAGCATGTGGGGCAGGGCCATGGATTTGCCCCAGCATTTT.